The entry that follows covers one TCR beta chain sequence. Its antigen is unknown. The sample belongs to a study of cytomegalovirus exposure and HLA in healthy donors. Both 60 Vbeta primers and 13 Jbeta primers went into the PCR. Clones were read by immunoSEQ multiplex PCR, and TCRdb kept only the in-frame ones, dropping some. The sample has 200,000 to 250,000 clones. Whole-study findings and limits: Sequence variants that were highly shared formed a cluster that was likely a sequencing artifact. Later work found most CMV-associated TCR beta chains apparently HLA-restricted. In a later analysis, common viral pathogens appeared linked to several of the most significant clusters.

This CDR3 has 14 amino acids. Germline V gene lookup returns CDR1 LGHNT and CDR2 FRNRAP. Trimming took off 4 bases at V and 0 bases at J, with 9 bases between the two ends. The receptor's source is a woman in her 30s in good health and CMV-seropositive. The sample comprised PBMCs. The chain has TRBV12-5 and TRBJ1-2; maybe TRBD1 (5 bases). CDR3 loop: CASGSGTSNYGYTF. The CDR3 nucleotides are TGTGCTAGTGGTTCCGGGACTTCTAACTATGGCTACACCTTC.